This is a list of T cell receptor beta chains from one sample in a study of naive and memory T cell subsets. TCRdb re-called the UMI-ligation and nested PCR reads with MiXCR, one entry per CDR3 protein. The sample comprises 21,000 or so distinct CDR3 sequences, 9.5% to 11% of which are singletons, and 15% to 20% rests with the top ten. The sequenced sample was central memory CD8+ T cells from blood. These receptors all come from a human donor in good health. Each CDR3 is given with its conserved first and last residue. The D gene is left open where the match is weak. Clone size is shown for a subset of rows, as once, few, many or a class of expanded clone.

J	size	D	V	CDR3	DNA
TRBJ2-3	.	.	TRBV3-1	CASSQGSGSSTDTQYF	TGTGCCAGCAGCCAAGGGAGCGGGTCTAGCACAGATACGCAGTATTTT
TRBJ1-1	few	.	TRBV5-1	CASSSAGRTEAFF	TGCGCCAGCAGCTCGGCCGGGCGGACTGAAGCTTTCTTT
TRBJ1-1	few	.	TRBV27	CASSARRADEAFF	TGTGCCAGCAGTGCCAGGCGTGCGGATGAAGCTTTCTTT
TRBJ2-3	.	TRBD2	TRBV9	CASSPRASGSATDTQYF	TGTGCCAGCAGCCCCCGTGCTAGCGGGAGTGCGACAGATACGCAGTATTTT
TRBJ2-1	many	TRBD2	TRBV7-6	CASSLESSGSDEQFF	TGTGCCAGCAGCTTAGAGTCTAGCGGGTCCGATGAGCAGTTCTTC
TRBJ2-4	.	.	TRBV7-8	CASSLLTGTPAAKNIQYF	TGTGCCAGCAGCTTACTTACCGGGACTCCTGCGGCCAAAAACATTCAGTACTTC
TRBJ2-7	.	TRBD1	TRBV28	CASSFYPGQGSYEQYF	TGTGCCAGCAGTTTCTACCCGGGACAGGGGTCCTACGAGCAGTACTTC
TRBJ1-5	many	.	TRBV6-1	CASSEFMGSGNQPQHF	TGTGCCAGCAGTGAATTTATGGGTAGCGGCAATCAGCCCCAGCATTTT
TRBJ2-1	few	TRBD2	TRBV20-1	CSAKRAGGREQFF	TGCAGTGCCAAACGAGCGGGAGGCCGGGAGCAGTTCTTC
TRBJ2-7	.	TRBD2	TRBV27	CASSWSSGRASEQYF	TGTGCCAGCAGTTGGTCTAGCGGGAGGGCAAGCGAGCAGTACTTC
TRBJ2-7	many	TRBD1	TRBV12-3/TRBV12-4	CASSRTFGTGGILDYEQYF	TGTGCCAGCAGCCGAACGTTCGGGACAGGGGGTATCCTCGACTACGAGCAGTACTTC
TRBJ2-1	few	TRBD1	TRBV2	CASTQYGTDFLNEQFF	TGTGCCAGCACCCAATATGGGACAGACTTCTTAAATGAGCAGTTCTTC
TRBJ2-5	.	.	TRBV27	CASSPVTQETQYF	TGTGCCAGCAGTCCCGTAACCCAAGAGACCCAGTACTTC
TRBJ2-2	many	.	TRBV6-4	CASSAQDTGELFF	TGTGCCAGCAGTGCGCAGGACACCGGGGAGCTGTTTTTT
TRBJ2-5	.	TRBD2	TRBV2	CASSGGVGMETQYF	TGTGCCAGCAGCGGGGGGGTGGGTATGGAGACCCAGTACTTC
TRBJ2-1	many	TRBD2	TRBV20-1	CSARDRLADYLYNEQFF	TGCAGTGCTAGAGATCGGCTAGCGGATTACCTCTACAATGAGCAGTTCTTC
TRBJ2-7	.	TRBD1	TRBV2	CASVGDSSYEQYF	TGTGCCAGCGTGGGGGACAGTTCCTACGAGCAGTACTTC
TRBJ2-1	many	TRBD1	TRBV27	CASSLTGGNEQFF	TGTGCCAGCAGTCTGACAGGGGGCAATGAGCAGTTCTTC
TRBJ1-1	.	.	TRBV27	CATVGTEAFF	TGTGCCACGGTAGGAACTGAAGCTTTCTTT
TRBJ1-5	many	TRBD1	TRBV12-3/TRBV12-4	CASSCYRGQPQHF	TGTGCCAGCAGTTGTTACAGGGGACAGCCCCAGCATTTT
TRBJ2-7	medium-sized	.	TRBV25-1	CASSRGAYEQYF	TGTGCCAGCTCGAGGGGGGCCTACGAGCAGTACTTC
TRBJ2-5	few	TRBD2	TRBV27	CASSSWTSGETQYF	TGTGCCAGCAGTTCCTGGACTAGCGGGGAGACCCAGTACTTC
TRBJ2-1	few	.	TRBV7-9	CASSSLSYEQFF	TGTGCCAGCAGCTCCTTAAGCTATGAGCAGTTCTTC
TRBJ2-7	many	.	TRBV5-1	CASSLADSGQYEQYF	TGCGCCAGCAGCTTGGCGGACTCAGGCCAATACGAGCAGTACTTC
TRBJ2-1	.	TRBD2	TRBV10-1	CASSGIAGEDEQFF	TGCGCCAGCAGTGGAATAGCGGGCGAGGATGAGCAGTTCTTC
TRBJ2-6	many	.	TRBV2	CASSDEGTGANVLTF	TGTGCCAGCAGTGATGAGGGGACTGGGGCCAACGTCCTGACTTTC
TRBJ1-2	.	TRBD1	TRBV7-9	CASSSRQGTGYGYTF	TGTGCCAGCAGCTCCCGACAGGGGACTGGGTATGGCTACACCTTC
TRBJ1-5	many	.	TRBV6-6	CASSYSWPQPQHF	TGTGCCAGCAGTTACTCTTGGCCTCAGCCCCAGCATTTT
TRBJ2-5	few	TRBD2	TRBV7-9	CASSSGLAGVQETQYF	TGTGCCAGCAGCTCCGGACTAGCGGGAGTTCAAGAGACCCAGTACTTC
TRBJ1-2	medium-sized	.	TRBV9	CASSVATAGNGYTF	TGTGCCAGCAGCGTAGCTACAGCGGGGAATGGCTACACCTTC
TRBJ2-7	few	.	TRBV6-1	CASSEPGFEQYF	TGTGCCAGCAGTGAACCCGGGTTCGAGCAGTACTTC
TRBJ2-7	.	.	TRBV5-4	CASSFGRGFYEQYF	TGTGCCAGCAGCTTCGGAAGGGGTTTCTACGAGCAGTACTTC
TRBJ2-5	.	TRBD2	TRBV15	CATSREAGGGETQYF	TGTGCCACCAGCAGAGAAGCGGGAGGAGGGGAGACCCAGTACTTC
TRBJ2-1	.	.	TRBV6-5	CASSYSLSQGWFF	TGTGCCAGCAGTTACTCGTTGTCCCAGGGGTGGTTCTTC
TRBJ2-1	many	.	TRBV6-2/TRBV6-3	CASSLGWAPGIEQFF	TGTGCCAGCAGTTTGGGGTGGGCCCCGGGGATTGAGCAGTTCTTC
TRBJ2-1	many	TRBD2	TRBV3-1	CASSQGAAGGRDEQFF	TGTGCCAGCAGCCAAGGAGCCGCGGGAGGGAGGGATGAGCAGTTCTTC
TRBJ2-7	few	.	TRBV4-1	CASSVRPGEQYF	TGCGCCAGCAGCGTCCGGCCCGGCGAGCAGTACTTC
TRBJ2-5	.	.	TRBV5-4	CASSLAFGGAQYF	TGTGCCAGCAGCTTGGCTTTTGGAGGGGCCCAGTACTTC
TRBJ2-5	many	.	TRBV7-8	CASSPPENLNQETQYF	TGTGCCAGCAGTCCCCCAGAGAACTTAAACCAAGAGACCCAGTACTTC
TRBJ1-1	many	.	TRBV4-2	CASSQDLSGFTEAFF	TGTGCCAGCAGCCAAGATCTCAGCGGGTTCACTGAAGCTTTCTTT
TRBJ2-3	many	TRBD2	TRBV6-5	CASGGEAGDTQYF	TGTGCCAGCGGGGGGGAGGCTGGGGATACGCAGTATTTT
TRBJ2-2	few	.	TRBV4-3	CASSQNLHGALDTGELFF	TGCGCCAGCAGCCAAAACCTCCACGGCGCGTTGGACACCGGGGAGCTGTTTTTT
TRBJ2-7	few	.	TRBV12-3/TRBV12-4	CASSPFRVYEQYF	TGTGCCAGCAGTCCCTTTCGAGTCTACGAGCAGTACTTC
TRBJ2-3	.	.	TRBV11-2	CASSSPTDTQYF	TGTGCCAGCAGCTCCCCCACAGATACGCAGTATTTT
TRBJ2-4	.	TRBD1	TRBV28	CASSSTGGREGNIQHF	TGTGCCAGCAGCTCAACAGGGGGCCGGGAAGGAAACATTCAGCACTTC
TRBJ2-7	.	TRBD2	TRBV7-9	CASSLGELAGGFYEQYF	TGTGCCAGCAGCTTAGGTGAACTAGCGGGAGGTTTTTACGAGCAGTACTTC
TRBJ1-1	.	.	TRBV7-2	CASSVGFVEAFF	TGTGCCAGCAGCGTAGGGTTCGTTGAAGCTTTCTTT
TRBJ1-3	many	TRBD1	TRBV15	CATSWDRGSLSSGNTIYF	TGTGCCACCAGCTGGGACAGGGGGAGTTTAAGCTCTGGAAACACCATATATTTT
TRBJ2-2	.	TRBD1	TRBV20-1	CSATRDRGRIGELFF	TGCAGTGCTACCCGGGACAGGGGGCGGATCGGGGAGCTGTTTTTT
TRBJ2-2	few	TRBD2	TRBV20-1	CSASLADNTGELFF	TGCAGTGCTAGCCTAGCGGATAACACCGGGGAGCTGTTTTTT
TRBJ2-1	.	.	TRBV29-1	CSAPPGSGVHEQFF	TGCAGCGCTCCCCCGGGATCCGGGGTCCATGAGCAGTTCTTC
TRBJ2-3	few	TRBD1	TRBV27	CASSLWGQGTDTQYF	TGTGCCAGCAGTTTGTGGGGACAGGGGACAGATACGCAGTATTTT
TRBJ1-5	.	.	TRBV7-1	CDTSSSGVCHTHDALCSNQPQHF	TGTGACACCAGCTCCTCTGGGGTTTGCCACACTCATGATGCACTGTGTAGCAATCAGCCCCAGCATTTT
TRBJ1-1	many	TRBD1	TRBV7-9	CASSTNQQGQANTEAFF	TGTGCCAGCAGCACCAACCAACAGGGACAGGCGAACACTGAAGCTTTCTTT
TRBJ2-1	.	TRBD2	TRBV25-1	CASSAGGLDHNEQFF	TGTGCCAGCAGTGCGGGAGGGCTAGACCACAATGAGCAGTTCTTC
TRBJ1-2	many	.	TRBV9	CASSVVNTPGYTF	TGTGCCAGCAGCGTAGTTAACACACCTGGCTACACCTTC
TRBJ2-7	few	.	TRBV3-2	CASSRPLLAVRGF	TGTGCCAGCAGCCGTCCTCTACTAGCCGTACGGGGTTTC
TRBJ2-1	many	.	TRBV6-2/TRBV6-3	CASMGSTTYNEQFF	TGTGCCAGCATGGGGTCAACCACCTACAATGAGCAGTTCTTC
TRBJ2-2	many	.	TRBV25-1	CATAWGTGELFF	TGTGCCACCGCGTGGGGCACCGGGGAGCTGTTTTTT